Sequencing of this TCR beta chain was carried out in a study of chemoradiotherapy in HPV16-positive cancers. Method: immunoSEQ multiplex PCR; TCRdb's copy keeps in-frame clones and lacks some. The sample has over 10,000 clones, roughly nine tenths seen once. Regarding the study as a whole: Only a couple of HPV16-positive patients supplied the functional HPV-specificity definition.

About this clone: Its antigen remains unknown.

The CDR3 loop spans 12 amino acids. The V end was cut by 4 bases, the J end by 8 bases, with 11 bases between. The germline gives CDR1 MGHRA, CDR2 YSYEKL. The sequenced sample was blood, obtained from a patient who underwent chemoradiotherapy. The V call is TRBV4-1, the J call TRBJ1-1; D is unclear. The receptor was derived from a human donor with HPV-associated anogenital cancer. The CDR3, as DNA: TGCGCCAGCAGCCTGGGCTCGCACGAAGCTTTCTTT. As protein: CASSLGSHEAFF.